The present entry profiles one T cell receptor (beta chain) with its context. What it binds is not known. The same CDR3 is also encoded by other DNA sequences in this sample. The table came from immunoSEQ multiplex PCR; TCRdb's copy has only in-frame clones and leaves some out. Among around 2,000,000 clones listed, over 85% were seen once. The germline V gene encodes CDR1 LNHNV and CDR2 YYDKDF (reference sequence). This CDR3 has 14 residues. Trimming shortened V by 1 base and J by 2 bases, and 9 bases separated the two germline ends. The data derive from a study of shared clonotypes between healthy human individuals. Overall study results and limits: Among donors, the sharing of clonotypes was expected to be influenced by sequencing depth. A handful of donors showed sharing of around 5% of naive CD4 clonotypes.

CD45RO-negative CD8 cells positively selected for CCR7 made up the naive population, which excluded terminally differentiated effector memory CD45RA+ cells. Sequencing input: naive CD8+ T cells sorted from blood. The rearrangement joins TRBV15 to TRBJ2-7; no definite D call. This receptor was taken from a man younger than 35 in good health. The CDR3 here is CATSRGAGAYEQYF. The CDR3 nucleotides read TGTGCCACCAGCAGAGGAGCAGGAGCCTACGAGCAGTACTTC. The whole variable domain, remainder taken from reference TRBV15 and TRBJ2-7, is DAMVIQNPRYQVTQFGKPVTLSCSQTLNHNVMYWYQQKSSQAPKLLFHYYDKDFNNEADTPDNFQSRRPNTSFCFLDIRSPGLGDTAMYLCATSRGAGAYEQYFGPGTRLTVT.